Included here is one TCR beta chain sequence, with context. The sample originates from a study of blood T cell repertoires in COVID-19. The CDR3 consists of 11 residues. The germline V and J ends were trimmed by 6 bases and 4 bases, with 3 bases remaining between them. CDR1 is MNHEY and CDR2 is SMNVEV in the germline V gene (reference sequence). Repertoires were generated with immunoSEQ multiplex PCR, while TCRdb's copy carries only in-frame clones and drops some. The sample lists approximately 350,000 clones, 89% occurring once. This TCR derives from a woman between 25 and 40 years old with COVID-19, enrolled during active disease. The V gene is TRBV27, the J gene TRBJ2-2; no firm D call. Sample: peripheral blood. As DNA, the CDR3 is TGTGCCAGCAGCAGCACCGGGGAGCTGTTTTTT. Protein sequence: CASSSTGELFF.